The source of this TCR beta chain is a study of blood T cell dynamics during melanoma immunotherapy. Trimming removed 4 bases at V and 1 base at J, with 10 bases between. The germline CDR1 and CDR2 sequences are MGHRA and YSYEKL. The CDR3 consists of 14 residues. Regarding time point: week 3, after first cycle of checkpoint inhibitor. TCRdb's table, derived via immunoSEQ multiplex PCR, lists solely in-frame clones and lacks some. The sample consists of around 15,000 clones, roughly 93% of them appearing once. The clonotype originates from a human donor with melanoma. The sequencing used effector memory CD8+ T cells from blood, collected from a patient treated with checkpoint blockade. The chain couples TRBV4-1 to TRBJ1-2; D is undetermined. The CDR3 nucleotides read TGCGCCAGCAGCCCCCCCGGTCATAACTATGGCTACACCTTC. Translating gives CASSPPGHNYGYTF.